The rows below give T cell receptor beta chains drawn from one sample of a study of T-cell reconstitution after alpha-beta-depleted transplantation in children. A single record per CDR3 protein comes from TCRdb applying MiXCR to the PCR reads. The sample lists hundreds of thousands of distinct CDR3 sequences; over 9.5% were seen once. The specimen was PBMCs, collected before TCRalphabeta/CD19-depleted stem cell transplant. The receptors were gathered from a child aged 2-15 years with inherited bone marrow failure, due to receive a stem cell transplant. Both conserved end residues are part of each CDR3. Fields, in order: V gene, J gene, D gene, clone size, CDR3 protein, CDR3 DNA. A D gene is named only where the DNA matches it firmly. Only some rows state a clone size, as once, few, many or a class for expanded clones.

v_call: TRBV7-2
j_call: TRBJ2-3
d_call: NA
clone_size: NA
cdr3_aa: CASSLNLGLTDTQYF
cdr3_nt: TGTGCCAGCAGCTTAAACTTAGGACTCACAGATACGCAGTATTTT

v_call: TRBV7-8
j_call: TRBJ2-5
d_call: NA
clone_size: many
cdr3_aa: CASSTYTAGGGETQYF
cdr3_nt: TGTGCCAGCAGCACCTATACGGCAGGGGGAGGAGAGACCCAGTACTTC

v_call: TRBV29-1
j_call: TRBJ2-7
d_call: NA
clone_size: many
cdr3_aa: CSVELGQGGYEQYF
cdr3_nt: TGCAGCGTTGAACTCGGGCAGGGGGGCTACGAGCAGTACTTC

v_call: TRBV29-1
j_call: TRBJ2-1
d_call: NA
clone_size: few
cdr3_aa: CSVEPGSSGNEQFF
cdr3_nt: TGCAGCGTTGAACCCGGGTCCAGCGGCAATGAGCAGTTCTTC

v_call: TRBV4-3
j_call: TRBJ2-7
d_call: TRBD1
clone_size: many
cdr3_aa: CASSLILGDRGLYEQYF
cdr3_nt: TGCGCCAGCAGCCTTATTCTCGGCGACAGGGGGCTCTACGAGCAGTACTTC

v_call: TRBV4-3
j_call: TRBJ2-3
d_call: TRBD2
clone_size: many
cdr3_aa: CASSHLTGGPDTQYF
cdr3_nt: TGCGCCAGCAGCCACCTAACGGGAGGGCCAGATACGCAGTATTTT

v_call: TRBV20-1
j_call: TRBJ2-3
d_call: TRBD2
clone_size: many
cdr3_aa: CSASRLAGKIRDTQYF
cdr3_nt: TGCAGTGCTAGTAGACTAGCGGGAAAAATAAGAGATACGCAGTATTTT

v_call: TRBV11-1
j_call: TRBJ2-2
d_call: TRBD1
clone_size: NA
cdr3_aa: CASSLKDRDGGDTGELFF
cdr3_nt: TGTGCCAGCAGCTTAAAGGACAGGGATGGTGGGGACACCGGGGAGCTGTTTTTT

v_call: TRBV5-1
j_call: TRBJ2-3
d_call: NA
clone_size: many
cdr3_aa: CASSLPGFSDTQYF
cdr3_nt: TGCGCCAGCAGCTTGCCGGGATTTTCAGATACGCAGTATTTT

v_call: TRBV11-2
j_call: TRBJ2-2
d_call: NA
clone_size: NA
cdr3_aa: CASSSPPPWRPGELFF
cdr3_nt: TGTGCCAGCAGCTCCCCTCCCCCCTGGCGACCCGGGGAGCTGTTTTTT

v_call: TRBV7-9
j_call: TRBJ2-7
d_call: TRBD2
clone_size: NA
cdr3_aa: CASSSRGGLMVYEQYF
cdr3_nt: TGTGCCAGCAGCTCGAGGGGAGGGCTAATGGTCTACGAGCAGTACTTC

v_call: TRBV20-1
j_call: TRBJ2-1
d_call: TRBD2
clone_size: many
cdr3_aa: CSARDPGLAGNNEQFF
cdr3_nt: TGCAGTGCTAGAGATCCAGGACTAGCGGGAAACAATGAGCAGTTCTTC

v_call: TRBV4-3
j_call: TRBJ1-2
d_call: NA
clone_size: many
cdr3_aa: CASSQETGSAGGYTF
cdr3_nt: TGCGCCAGCAGCCAAGAGACGGGATCTGCGGGGGGCTACACCTTC

v_call: TRBV28
j_call: TRBJ1-1
d_call: NA
clone_size: many
cdr3_aa: CASSTYQGWDNTEAFF
cdr3_nt: TGTGCCAGCAGCACTTACCAGGGATGGGACAACACTGAAGCTTTCTTT

v_call: TRBV12-3/TRBV12-4
j_call: TRBJ2-1
d_call: TRBD1
clone_size: few
cdr3_aa: CASSSSATGDPYNEQFF
cdr3_nt: TGTGCCAGCAGTTCCTCCGCCACAGGGGACCCCTACAATGAGCAGTTCTTC

v_call: TRBV3-1
j_call: TRBJ2-7
d_call: NA
clone_size: many
cdr3_aa: CASSQRRGRGAYEQYF
cdr3_nt: TGTGCCAGCAGCCAAAGACGGGGCAGAGGCGCCTACGAGCAGTACTTC

v_call: TRBV4-1
j_call: TRBJ2-7
d_call: NA
clone_size: many
cdr3_aa: CASSQGSTDTLYEQYF
cdr3_nt: TGCGCCAGCAGCCAAGGATCGACGGATACCCTCTACGAGCAGTACTTC

v_call: TRBV29-1
j_call: TRBJ1-4
d_call: NA
clone_size: many
cdr3_aa: CSGAVFDGGEKLFF
cdr3_nt: TGCAGCGGAGCGGTGTTCGATGGTGGCGAAAAACTGTTTTTT

v_call: TRBV7-6
j_call: TRBJ2-7
d_call: TRBD1
clone_size: many
cdr3_aa: CASSSIDRGLGEQYF
cdr3_nt: TGTGCCAGCAGCTCCATCGACAGGGGGCTCGGCGAGCAGTACTTC